The clone carrying this T cell receptor (beta chain) was detected only a few times. What it binds is unknown. These data are taken from a study of cytomegalovirus exposure and HLA in healthy donors. Regarding the study as a whole: With high specificity and sensitivity, the classifier reportedly diagnosed cytomegalovirus status.

The study ran its PCR with 60 Vbeta and 13 Jbeta primers. Per the original data handling: Roughly 80 million unique TCR beta chains, roughly 11 million shared, were counted in a later analysis. The repertoire was sequenced with immunoSEQ multiplex PCR; TCRdb's copy has only in-frame clones and lacks some. That table gives V, J and clone size, and the DNA gave D and trimming. Altogether tens of thousands of clones are present, about 74% being singletons, with the ten largest covering 6.2%. Sequencing used PBMCs. The sequence came from a woman aged 45-65 years in good health and CMV-seropositive.

The CDR3 nucleotides are TGTGCCAGCAGTTATATCCGTCAGCCCCAGCATTTT. Protein product: CASSYIRQPQHF. The rearrangement links TRBV28 to TRBJ1-5, with D uncertain. Germline V gives CDR1 MDHEN, CDR2 SYDVKM. This CDR3 has 12 amino acids. The ends were cut back, 4 bases at V and 6 bases at J, with 7 bases in the middle.